These 28 T cell receptor beta chains were sequenced from one sample in a study of shared clonotypes between healthy human individuals. CD45RO-negative, CCR7-positively selected cells formed the naive CD8 fraction, excluding terminally differentiated effector memory CD45RA+ cells. Produced via immunoSEQ multiplex PCR; TCRdb's table is partial and in-frame only. The data show a few million clones, approximately 92% seen once. The material sequenced was naive CD8+ T cells from PBMCs. The receptors were gathered from a man between 18 and 35 years old in good health. Some clones in this sample may be carry-over from other donors' samples.

The V gene is TRBV9, the J gene TRBJ2-2; 9 bases agree with TRBD2. Germline-derived CDR1 and CDR2 are SGDLS and YYNGEE. CDR3 size: 16 residues. J lost 7 bases, V lost 1 base, and 8 bases had no gene match. CDR3 nucleotide sequence: TGTGCCAGCAGCGTAAATAGCGGGAGAAGGGGCGGGGAGCTGTTTTTT. The encoded protein is CASSVNSGRRGGELFF.

This sequence joins TRBV4-3 and TRBJ1-3; D remains ambiguous. CDR1 is LGHNA, CDR2 YSLEER, per germline. The V gene lost 0 bases and the J gene lost 5 bases, with 17 bases spanning the gap. This CDR3 has 17 residues. CDR3 sequence reads: CASSQDRGTALRNTIYF. The CDR3 DNA is TGCGCCAGCAGCCAAGATCGAGGAACAGCCTTACGAAACACCATATATTTT.

V and J are TRBV7-9 and TRBJ2-2; D might be TRBD1 (5 bases). The germline V gene has CDR1 SEHNR and CDR2 FQNEAQ (reference sequence). Trimming pared 5 bases from V and 7 bases from J, leaving 20 bases between. The CDR3 consists of 16 residues. CDR3 nucleotide sequence: TGTGCCAGCAGCCCAACACTGGGGCAGATGGGCGGGGAGCTGTTTTTT. Its protein is CASSPTLGQMGGELFF.

This rearrangement joins TRBV10-3 to TRBJ2-7; 9 positions match TRBD2. V dropped 3 bases and J dropped 5; count of bases not matched to a gene: 5. CDR3 length: 14 residues. The V gene's germline CDR1 is ENHRY and CDR2 SYGVKD. The CDR3 sequence: CAISDSGSVNEQYF. Here the CDR3 DNA reads TGTGCCATCAGTGATAGCGGGAGCGTCAACGAGCAGTACTTC.

This clone was counted between two and nine times. The rearrangement links TRBV4-3 to TRBJ2-7; 12 bases map to TRBD1. The CDR3 extends over 15 amino acids. Germline assignment: CDR1 LGHNA and CDR2 YSLEER. V trimming: 4 bases; J trimming: 0 bases; junction bases outside the gene matches: 1. This chain's CDR3 is CASSPGQGASYEQYF. The CDR3 DNA is TGCGCCAGCAGCCCGGGACAGGGGGCCTCCTACGAGCAGTACTTC.

J is TRBJ1-1 and V is TRBV6-6; D may be TRBD1 (5 bases). The CDR3 consists of 14 residues. V lost 0 bases and J lost 11, with 16 bases in between. Per germline, CDR1 MNHNY and CDR2 SVGAGI (reference sequence). Here the CDR3 reads CASSYSNGGIGAFF. In DNA, the CDR3 is TGTGCCAGCAGTTACTCGAACGGGGGAATTGGTGCTTTCTTT.

This chain links TRBV19 with TRBJ1-5, with a possible D match to TRBD1 (6 bases). This CDR3 spans 14 amino acids. V was cut by 6 bases and J by 9 bases, with 18 bases left in between. From germline, CDR1 is LNHDA and CDR2 SQIVND (reference sequence). CDR3 in amino acids: CASSLRQAPGPQHF. CDR3 sequence (DNA): TGTGCCAGTAGCCTTAGACAGGCCCCTGGGCCCCAGCATTTT.

The chain employs TRBV7-3 and TRBJ1-2, with unresolved D. This CDR3 is built from 16 residues. The germline CDR1 and CDR2 sequences are SGHTA and FQGTGA. V was cut by 2 bases and J by 2 bases, with 15 bases left in between. In DNA, the CDR3 is TGTGCCAGCAGCTTAGTTGCCTTAGACTTAAACTATGGCTACACCTTC. Its translation is CASSLVALDLNYGYTF.

The V and J genes are TRBV2 and TRBJ1-2; maybe TRBD1 (6 bases). V shed 3 bases and J shed 8 bases, with 16 bases lying between them. The CDR3 extends over 14 amino acids. Germline V gene data show CDR1 as SNHLY and CDR2 as FYNNEI. CDR3 sequence: CASSDMGRGWGYTF. The CDR3 coding sequence is TGTGCCAGCAGTGACATGGGCAGGGGCTGGGGCTACACCTTC.

CDR3 protein: CASVLTLAGPFGNNEQFF. In nucleotides, the CDR3 is TGTGCCAGCGTTTTGACTCTAGCGGGACCTTTTGGGAACAATGAGCAGTTCTTC. The chain is built from TRBV2 and TRBJ2-1; 9 nucleotides align to TRBD2. Looked up from germline, CDR1 is SNHLY and CDR2 is FYNNEI. The CDR3 sequence is 18 residues long. V lost 8 bases and J lost 5; bases outside the gene matches: 19.

The rearrangement uses TRBV19 and TRBJ1-2; D is unclear. The length of the CDR3 is 12 residues. Trimming pared 7 bases from V and 4 bases from J, leaving 10 bases between. Germline assignment: CDR1 LNHDA and CDR2 SQIVND (reference sequence). The CDR3 DNA reads as TGTGCCAGTACCCTGGGGTCCTATGGCTACACCTTC. Its protein product is CASTLGSYGYTF. Variable domain in full (rest from reference TRBV19 and TRBJ1-2): DGGITQSPKYLFRKEGQNVTLSCEQNLNHDAMYWYRQDPGQGLRLIYYSQIVNDFQKGDIAEGYSVSREKKESFPLTVTSAQKNPTAFYLCASTLGSYGYTFGSGTRLTVV.

The genes are TRBV7-6 and TRBJ2-5; a weak D match, TRBD1 (7 bases). The V end lost 0 bases, the J end lost 9 bases, and 20 bases lay between the germline ends. The CDR3 loop spans 16 amino acids. The germline gives CDR1 SGHVS, CDR2 FNYEAQ. The DNA for the CDR3 is TGTGCCAGCAGCTTAGCTTTAGCGGACAGGTGGGCCTCCCAGTACTTC. Translation gives CASSLALADRWASQYF.

On this clone itself: At the DNA level, this CDR3 is encoded by other sequences in the same sample as well. V gene TRBV7-8 combines with J gene TRBJ2-5, with TRBD2 as a possible D gene (6 bases). Trimming took 3 bases from V and 4 from J, leaving 9 bases between them. Germline V lookup: CDR1 SGHVS, CDR2 FQNEAQ. The CDR3 totals 13 residues. CDR3 nucleotide sequence: TGTGCCAGCAGCTTGGGAGGTGGAGAGACCCAGTACTTC. Translated, it gives CASSLGGGETQYF. The variable domain in full, completed from reference TRBV7-8 and TRBJ2-5, reads GAGVSQSPRYKVAKRGQDVALRCDPISGHVSLFWYQQALGQGPEFLTYFQNEAQLDKSGLPSDRFFAERPEGSVSTLKIQRTQQEDSAVYLCASSLGGGETQYFGPGTRLLVL.

This chain joins TRBV7-3 and TRBJ2-7, with 8 bases fitting TRBD1. Germline V gene lookup returns CDR1 SGHTA and CDR2 FQGTGA. After removal of 3 bases from V and 6 bases from J, the junction contained 10 bases not matched to a gene. The CDR3 has 15 amino acids. The CDR3 here is CASSFAGGAVAEQYF. CDR3 DNA sequence: TGTGCCAGCAGCTTCGCAGGGGGCGCGGTGGCCGAGCAGTACTTC.

Details on this clone: Other DNA sequences from this sample encode an identical CDR3 as well. V usage is TRBV27 and J usage is TRBJ2-7; D is unclear. Germline assignment: CDR1 MNHEY and CDR2 SMNVEV (reference sequence). V was cut by 2 bases and J by 3 bases, with 8 bases left in between. There are 13 residues in the CDR3. The CDR3 nucleotides are TGTGCCAGCAGTTTAGGTACTCGCTACGAGCAGTACTTC. This gives the protein CASSLGTRYEQYF.

CDR3 nucleotides: TGTGCCAGCAGCGCGGCCCCGGACAAACGCGGAAACACCATATATTTT. This translates into CASSAAPDKRGNTIYF. The V gene is TRBV9, the J gene TRBJ1-3; D possibly corresponds to TRBD1 (5 bases). Looked up from germline, CDR1 is SGDLS and CDR2 is YYNGEE. This CDR3 region has 16 residues. The V gene lost 3 bases and the J gene lost 4 bases, with 17 bases spanning the gap.

The rearrangement links TRBV9 to TRBJ2-1; 10 bases map to TRBD1. V shed 2 bases, J shed 8 bases, and the junction held 10 bases outside the gene matches. The CDR3 length is 16 residues. Germline lookup yields CDR1 SGDLS and CDR2 YYNGEE. As DNA, the CDR3 is TGTGCCAGCAGCGTCATATCGGGACAGGGGTGGCATGAGCAGTTCTTC. Translating it yields CASSVISGQGWHEQFF.

This chain uses TRBV9 with TRBJ1-2, with 7 bases identical to TRBD1. With 3 bases clipped from V and 3 bases from J, the junction kept 5 bases outside the gene matches. Germline lookup yields CDR1 SGDLS and CDR2 YYNGEE. The CDR3 totals 14 residues. The CDR3 nucleotides are TGTGCCAGCAGCGGACAGGGCTCTTACTATGGCTACACCTTC. This gives the protein CASSGQGSYYGYTF. Combining the CDR3 with reference TRBV9 and TRBJ1-2 gives the whole variable domain DSGVTQTPKHLITATGQRVTLRCSPRSGDLSVYWYQQSLDQGLQFLIQYYNGEERAKGNILERFSAQQFPDLHSELNLSSLELGDSALYFCASSGQGSYYGYTFGSGTRLTVV.

The chain combines TRBV18 with TRBJ2-7, with D possibly matching TRBD2 (5 bases). V was cut by 5 bases and J by 3 bases, with 14 bases left in between. Germline V gene sequence: CDR1 KGHSH, CDR2 LQKENI. The CDR3 length is 14 residues. CDR3 protein: CASSERGDDYEQYF. CDR3 in DNA: TGTGCCAGCTCAGAACGGGGAGACGACTACGAGCAGTACTTC.

The rearrangement uses TRBV7-3 and TRBJ2-1; no clear D. Germline values: CDR1 SGHTA, CDR2 FQGTGA. The V end was cut by 5 bases, the J end by 7 bases, with 15 bases between. This CDR3 is 14 amino acids long. CDR3 nucleotide sequence: TGTGCCAGCAGCGCGACCGGACCCGGAAATGAGCAGTTCTTC. Translating it yields CASSATGPGNEQFF. The full variable domain, completed using reference TRBV7-3 and TRBJ2-1, is GAGVSQTPSNKVTEKGKYVELRCDPISGHTALYWYRQSLGQGPEFLIYFQGTGAADDSGLPNDRFFAVRPEGSVSTLKIQRTERGDSAVYLCASSATGPGNEQFFGPGTRLTVL.

A note on this clone: Other DNA sequences in this sample translate to the same CDR3. The V and J genes are TRBV9 and TRBJ1-1, with a possible D match to TRBD1 (5 bases). Germline values: CDR1 SGDLS, CDR2 YYNGEE. V was clipped by 7 bases and J by 4 bases, with 11 bases between them. CDR3 size: 12 residues. DNA for the CDR3: TGTGCCAGCGGTGGTGGGGGCACTGAAGCTTTCTTT. This encodes CASGGGGTEAFF.

The gene calls are TRBV19 and TRBJ1-2; 11 positions agree with TRBD1. With 11 bases clipped from V and 5 bases from J, the junction kept 7 bases outside the gene matches. Germline V gene data show CDR1 as LNHDA and CDR2 as SQIVND (reference sequence). This CDR3 comprises 13 residues. The CDR3 bases are TGTGCCGCGGGACAGGGGGGCATATATGGCTACACCTTC. This translates into CAAGQGGIYGYTF.

In regard to this clone: Other DNA sequences in this specimen translate into the identical CDR3. The CDR3 DNA sequence: TGTGCCAGCAGTTCGGGACTAGCGGGAGGCAATGAGCAGTTCTTC. Its protein is CASSSGLAGGNEQFF. The chain links TRBV27 to TRBJ2-1; 15 nucleotides agree with TRBD2. The CDR3 length is 15 residues. With 4 bases clipped from V and 6 bases from J, the junction kept 1 base outside the gene matches. Germline CDR1 reads MNHEY; CDR2 reads SMNVEV (reference sequence).

V usage is TRBV4-3 and J usage is TRBJ2-3; no definite D call. The CDR3 length is 14 residues. The germline V and J ends were trimmed by 2 bases and 4 bases, with 10 bases remaining between them. Germline CDR1 reads LGHNA; CDR2 reads YSLEER. CDR3 loop: CASSQKTDADTQYF. DNA of the CDR3: TGCGCCAGCAGCCAAAAAACCGACGCAGATACGCAGTATTTT.

This CDR3 is CASSDPRGGGSTNEKLFF. CDR3 DNA: TGTGCCAGCAGTGACCCGCGGGGCGGGGGATCAACTAATGAAAAACTGTTTTTT. The V and J genes are TRBV6-1 and TRBJ1-4; D perhaps matches TRBD1 (5 bases). V was shortened by 3 bases and J by 0 bases, with 17 bases between the two germline ends. The CDR3 is 18 residues long. Germline assignment: CDR1 MNHNS and CDR2 SASEGT.

This sequence joins TRBV7-2 and TRBJ2-7; weak D call: TRBD2 (6 bases). Germline V gives CDR1 SGHTA, CDR2 FQGNSA. This CDR3 has 17 amino acids. Trimming removed 7 bases from V and 6 bases from J, with 28 bases in between. The CDR3 nucleotides are TGTGCCAGCACCTTGTCGATCAGCGGGTCGGTGAGGGGCGAGCAGTACTTC. Its protein product is CASTLSISGSVRGEQYF.

J is TRBJ1-3 and V is TRBV4-1, with 8 bases matching TRBD1. Looked up from germline, CDR1 is MGHRA and CDR2 is YSYEKL. The junction had 5 bases not matched to a gene; V was cut back by 4 bases and J by 0 bases. The CDR3 is made up of 16 amino acids. CDR3 DNA sequence: TGCGCCAGCAGCCCGTTAACAGGGGGCTCTGGAAACACCATATATTTT. Amino acids: CASSPLTGGSGNTIYF.

V and J are TRBV28 and TRBJ2-1; 15 bases map to TRBD2. The CDR3 has 19 amino acids. V trimming: 7 bases; J trimming: 1 base; junction bases outside the gene matches: 11. Looked up from germline, CDR1 is MDHEN and CDR2 is SYDVKM. Written as DNA, the CDR3 is TGTGCCAGCATCCGTGGACTAGCGGGAGGGCCTGAGTCCTACAATGAGCAGTTCTTC. Translation gives CASIRGLAGGPESYNEQFF.